The 19 T cell receptor beta chains below were found in one sample sequenced in a study of radiation and T cells in renal cell carcinoma. Assay: immunoSEQ multiplex PCR; the TCRdb copy retains only in-frame clones and omits some. The table lists about 16,000 clones, 58% of them singletons. The treatment was: treatment-naive control, cytoreductive nephrectomy. Sequenced here: tumor tissue, sampled from a patient whose treatment was nephrectomy without radiotherapy. The receptors come from a man aged 35 to 55 with renal cell carcinoma.

The chain joins TRBV7-8 to TRBJ1-6; D gene uncertain. CDR1 is SGHVS, CDR2 FQNEAQ, per germline. The V and J ends lost 1 base and 7 bases respectively, with 8 bases between them. This CDR3 is built from 14 residues. CDR3 DNA: TGTGCCAGCAGCTTAGGAGGGTCGAATTCACCCCTCCACTTT. This gives the protein CASSLGGSNSPLHF.

This sequence joins TRBV4-1 and TRBJ1-2; D remains ambiguous. V lost 5 bases and J lost 4, with 14 bases in between. CDR3 length equals 14 residues. Germline CDR1 reads MGHRA; CDR2 reads YSYEKL. In nucleotides, the CDR3 is TGCGCCAGCAGCTCCCCGGGAGGGTCCTATGGCTACACCTTC. Its protein product is CASSSPGGSYGYTF.

This clone showed up just a few times. The rearrangement uses TRBV13 and TRBJ1-1, with unresolved D. The V gene's germline CDR1 is PRHDT and CDR2 FYEKMQ (reference sequence). CDR3 size: 11 residues. The ends were cut back, 3 bases at V and 12 bases at J, with 11 bases in the middle. CDR3 nucleotide sequence: TGTGCCAGCAGCTTGGACGGTGGGACTTTCTTT. It is translated as CASSLDGGTFF.

The chain uses TRBV9 and TRBJ2-7; D unresolved. Trimming took 5 bases from V and 0 from J, leaving 15 bases between them. The germline CDR1 and CDR2 sequences are SGDLS and YYNGEE. The CDR3 extends over 15 amino acids. The CDR3 is CASSVSPSSSYEQYF. Written as DNA, the CDR3 is TGTGCCAGCAGTGTAAGTCCGTCTAGCTCCTACGAGCAGTACTTC.

The chain has TRBV2 and TRBJ1-1; D unclear. V lost 3 bases, J lost 0 bases, and 11 bases lay in between. CDR1 and CDR2 (germline): SNHLY, FYNNEI. The CDR3 is 15 amino acids. CDR3 nucleotide sequence: TGTGCCAGCAGTGATGCCCCGCAAATGAACACTGAAGCTTTCTTT. Its translation is CASSDAPQMNTEAFF.

Written as DNA, the CDR3 is TGTGCCAGCAGTTCCCAGGTGTTCTCTGGGGCCAACGTCCTGACTTTC. Protein sequence: CASSSQVFSGANVLTF. The rearrangement links TRBV6-5 to TRBJ2-6; D is unclear. This CDR3 spans 16 amino acids. CDR1 and CDR2 from the germline V gene are MNHEY and SVGAGI. V lost 4 bases, J lost 0 bases, and 10 bases lay in between.

J is TRBJ2-2 and V is TRBV7-9; D is uncertain. The CDR3 runs 14 residues. The V end was cut by 2 bases, the J end by 6 bases, with 10 bases between. Germline V gene data show CDR1 as SEHNR and CDR2 as FQNEAQ (reference sequence). CDR3 coding DNA: TGTGCCAGCAGCTTAAGTAGGGAAGCCGGGGAGCTGTTTTTT. Translated, it gives CASSLSREAGELFF.

The genes are TRBV30 and TRBJ2-7; no clear D. Germline assignment: CDR1 GTSNPN and CDR2 SVGIG (reference sequence). This CDR3 is 12 amino acids long. V was trimmed by 7 bases and J by 2 bases, leaving 12 bases between them. This CDR3 is CAFDIGPYEQYF. DNA for the CDR3: TGTGCCTTCGACATAGGCCCCTACGAGCAGTACTTC. The variable domain in full, with the rest retrieved from reference TRBV30 and TRBJ2-7, is SQTIHQWPATLVQPVGSPLSLECTVEGTSNPNLYWYRQAAGRGLQLLFYSVGIGQISSEVPQNLSASRPQDRQFILSSKKLLLSDSGFYLCAFDIGPYEQYFGPGTRLTVT.

This chain connects TRBV5-6 to TRBJ2-7; 12 bases are shared with TRBD1. Trimming removed 2 bases from V and 4 bases from J; junction bases left unmatched: 4. Germline V CDR1 and CDR2: SGHDT, YYEEEE. This CDR3 spans 15 amino acids. This chain's CDR3 is CASSFGTGGSYEQYF. Here the CDR3 DNA reads TGTGCCAGCAGCTTCGGGACAGGGGGCTCGTACGAGCAGTACTTC.

V gene TRBV10-3 combines with J gene TRBJ1-4; D possibly corresponds to TRBD1 (5 bases). CDR3 length: 13 amino acids. Germline CDR1 is ENHRY and CDR2 is SYGVKD. The V gene lost 4 bases and the J gene lost 4 bases, with 7 bases spanning the gap. CDR3 sequence (DNA): TGTGCCATCAGTGCCCAGGGTAATGAAAAACTGTTTTTT. It specifies CAISAQGNEKLFF.

This clone turned up a few times. This chain connects TRBV19 to TRBJ2-1; D ambiguous. Trimming pared 0 bases from V and 10 bases from J, leaving 13 bases between. Germline V gene lookup returns CDR1 LNHDA and CDR2 SQIVND (reference sequence). This CDR3 contains 14 residues. In DNA, the CDR3 is TGTGCCAGTAGTATAGATGAAGGCAAGACGGAGCAGTTCTTC. It is translated as CASSIDEGKTEQFF.

The chain uses TRBV6-1 and TRBJ2-6, with D hard to call. The CDR3 covers 15 residues. CDR1 is MNHNS, CDR2 SASEGT, per germline. The germline V and J ends were trimmed by 1 base and 2 bases, with 6 bases remaining between them. CDR3 protein: CASSEGAAGANVLTF. CDR3 nucleotides: TGTGCCAGCAGTGAAGGGGCAGCTGGGGCCAACGTCCTGACTTTC.

The J gene is TRBJ1-1, the V gene TRBV4-2; weak D call: TRBD1 (5 bases). The CDR3 has 16 residues. Per the germline V gene, CDR1 is LGHNA and CDR2 is YNFKEQ. V shed 3 bases and J shed 5 bases, with 19 bases lying between them. CDR3 sequence reads: CASSQVSLGAGTEAFF. The CDR3 DNA reads as TGTGCCAGCAGCCAGGTCAGTTTAGGGGCCGGGACTGAAGCTTTCTTT.

V gene TRBV2 combines with J gene TRBJ1-2; D call uncertain. The V gene's germline CDR1 is SNHLY and CDR2 FYNNEI. This CDR3 is 13 amino acids long. V lost 4 bases and J lost 1, with 7 bases in between. Here the CDR3 reads CASSAYGNYGYTF. CDR3 DNA: TGTGCCAGCAGTGCCTACGGTAACTATGGCTACACCTTC.

The chain couples TRBV2 to TRBJ2-5; 9 nucleotides match TRBD1. Germline CDR1 is SNHLY and CDR2 is FYNNEI. This CDR3 comprises 18 residues. The V and J ends lost 8 bases and 5 bases, in that order; junction bases with no gene match: 21. CDR3: CASSWSDGGQGLSETQYF. CDR3 sequence (DNA): TGTGCCAGCTCCTGGTCGGATGGAGGACAGGGGCTGTCGGAGACCCAGTACTTC.

The chain couples TRBV19 to TRBJ2-7, with D unclear. CDR1 LNHDA and CDR2 SQIVND come from the germline V gene (reference sequence). The V end lost 6 bases, the J end lost 3 bases, and 9 bases lay between the germline ends. This CDR3 contains 12 residues. In DNA, the CDR3 is TGTGCCAGTAGCGGGTCATACTACGAGCAGTACTTC. Its translation is CASSGSYYEQYF.

J is TRBJ2-3 and V is TRBV5-4; perhaps D is TRBD1 or TRBD2 (5 bases each). The V and J ends lost 4 bases and 3 bases respectively, with 15 bases between them. Germline CDR1 reads SGHNT; CDR2 reads YYREEE (reference sequence). The CDR3 runs 15 residues. The CDR3 nucleotides read TGTGCCAGCAGCCCGAGGGCCAGGGCAACAGATACGCAGTATTTT. This gives the protein CASSPRARATDTQYF.

CDR3 sequence: CASSTDRIATNEKLFF. The CDR3 DNA reads as TGTGCCAGCAGCACCGACAGGATTGCAACTAATGAAAAACTGTTTTTT. The rearrangement links TRBV7-2 to TRBJ1-4; D perhaps matches TRBD1 (6 bases). The CDR3 length is 16 residues. Germline CDR1 reads SGHTA; CDR2 reads FQGNSA. V was cut by 5 bases and J by 0 bases, with 13 bases left in between.

The rearrangement uses TRBV18 and TRBJ2-3, with D hard to call. The CDR3 sequence is 15 residues long. CDR1 and CDR2 (germline): KGHSH, LQKENI. Trimming shortened V by 6 bases and J by 0 bases, and 13 bases separated the two germline ends. The CDR3 is CASSPRVLSTDTQYF. The CDR3 nucleotides read TGTGCCAGCTCGCCCAGAGTGCTCAGCACAGATACGCAGTATTTT.